Below are 10 T cell receptor beta chains sequenced from a single sample in a study of cytomegalovirus exposure and HLA in healthy donors. In the PCR, 60 Vbeta and 13 Jbeta primers were used. Using immunoSEQ multiplex PCR, the repertoire was profiled, and TCRdb retains in-frame clones only, with some absent. The sample holds around 53,000 clones, nearly 85% seen once. The sample taken for sequencing was PBMCs. Receptors were obtained from a man younger than 45 in good health and CMV-seronegative.

The chain is built from TRBV18 and TRBJ2-1; 9 nucleotides line up with TRBD2. The CDR3 contains 15 residues. The germline CDR1 and CDR2 sequences are KGHSH and LQKENI. The J segment lost 7 bases and the V segment lost 3 bases, leaving 7 bases of the junction unmatched. The CDR3 nucleotides read TGTGCCAGCTCACCCCCTGCGGGAGGGCGAAATGAGCAGTTCTTC. It yields the protein CASSPPAGGRNEQFF.

This chain connects TRBV5-1 to TRBJ2-1, with 12 nucleotides matching TRBD2. Germline CDR1 reads SGHRS; CDR2 reads YFSETQ. With 3 bases clipped from V and 1 base from J, the junction kept 8 bases outside the gene matches. This CDR3 region has 18 residues. The CDR3 DNA follows: TGCGCCAGCAGCTCTACCATGACTAGCGGGAGATCCTACAATGAGCAGTTCTTC. Its protein is CASSSTMTSGRSYNEQFF.

The chain has TRBV6-5 and TRBJ1-4; 7 bases align to TRBD1. The germline V gene encodes CDR1 MNHEY and CDR2 SVGAGI. The trim removed 6 bases at V and 6 bases at J, leaving 7 bases unmatched. CDR3 length equals 14 residues. CDR3 in DNA: TGTGCCAGCAGACGAGGACAGGACCATGAAAAACTGTTTTTT. The encoded protein is CASRRGQDHEKLFF.

This clone has just one count. The gene calls are TRBV7-9 and TRBJ2-1; no definite D call. V was pared by 0 bases and J by 8 bases, with 5 bases between. This CDR3 is built from 12 residues. The germline CDR1 and CDR2 sequences are SEHNR and FQNEAQ (reference sequence). The CDR3 loop reads CASSLAFDEQFF. Here the CDR3 DNA reads TGTGCCAGCAGCTTAGCTTTCGATGAGCAGTTCTTC.

The chain couples TRBV10-3 to TRBJ1-3; D possibly corresponds to TRBD1 (6 bases). The germline CDR1 and CDR2 sequences are ENHRY and SYGVKD. Deletions cut 6 bases from V and 2 bases from J, with 11 bases between. This CDR3 has 14 amino acids. CDR3 residues: CAISPQGPGNTIYF. The CDR3 DNA sequence: TGTGCCATCAGCCCTCAGGGGCCTGGAAACACCATATATTTT.

The V and J genes are TRBV7-3 and TRBJ1-1; no clear D gene. The CDR3 is made up of 13 amino acids. The germline V gene encodes CDR1 SGHTA and CDR2 FQGTGA. Trimming removed 5 bases from V and 2 bases from J, with 9 bases in between. CDR3 nucleotide sequence: TGTGCCAGCAGCCTTACGAGAAACACTGAAGCTTTCTTT. Translated: CASSLTRNTEAFF.

CDR3 residues: CASSILEATNEKLFF. CDR3 nucleotides: TGTGCCAGTAGTATATTGGAGGCAACTAATGAAAAACTGTTTTTT. The rearrangement joins TRBV19 to TRBJ1-4; no reliable D call. V lost 2 bases and J 0 bases, leaving 7 bases between the germline ends. CDR3 size: 15 residues. Germline CDR1 reads LNHDA; CDR2 reads SQIVND (reference sequence). Supplemented by reference TRBV19 and TRBJ1-4, the full variable domain reads DGGITQSPKYLFRKEGQNVTLSCEQNLNHDAMYWYRQDPGQGLRLIYYSQIVNDFQKGDIAEGYSVSREKKESFPLTVTSAQKNPTAFYLCASSILEATNEKLFFGSGTQLSVL.

The chain uses TRBV7-8 and TRBJ1-5, with 7 bases that match TRBD1. The CDR3 sequence is 15 residues long. Germline CDR1 and CDR2: SGHVS and FQNEAQ. Trimming removed 5 bases from V and 5 bases from J; junction bases left unmatched: 9. This chain's CDR3 is CASSRLRQGDQPQHF. Here the CDR3 DNA reads TGTGCCAGCAGCAGGTTACGACAGGGTGATCAGCCCCAGCATTTT.

The rearrangement joins TRBV10-1 to TRBJ1-2; possibly TRBD1 for D (5 bases). Trimming shortened V by 6 bases and J by 6 bases, and 11 bases separated the two germline ends. Germline values: CDR1 WNHNN, CDR2 SYGVQD (reference sequence). This CDR3 has 12 amino acids. CDR3 region: CASSTGFDGYTF. CDR3 DNA sequence: TGCGCCAGCAGCACAGGTTTTGATGGCTACACCTTC.

This clone was counted only a few times. The rearrangement links TRBV7-8 to TRBJ1-4; the D gene is possibly TRBD1 (5 bases). This CDR3 comprises 21 residues. The germline V and J ends were trimmed by 5 bases and 5 bases, with 33 bases remaining between them. Germline CDR1 is SGHVS and CDR2 is FQNEAQ. The chain's CDR3 is CASSPAQWTKGARSRNEKLFF. CDR3 in DNA: TGTGCCAGCAGCCCAGCCCAGTGGACAAAAGGGGCCCGATCCCGAAATGAAAAACTGTTTTTT.